This TCR beta chain was profiled in a study of early T cells in non-severe SARS-CoV-2 infection. On the study more broadly: Sequenced material consisted of bulk RNA (from unsorted whole blood), and chains were unpaired. Study findings and constraints: The matching step, a VDJdb search, favored anti-spike CD8 responses and missed private and CD4 specificities.

Each cDNA molecule carried a unique molecular identifier. TCRdb fed the 5' RACE reads into MiXCR, producing one record per CDR3 protein. The data contain fewer than 80,000 distinct CDR3 sequences, roughly 9% of them seen just once; the ten biggest clones take up about an eighth. The CDR3 spans 14 residues. The germline CDR1 and CDR2 sequences are GTSNPN and SVGIG (reference sequence). V gave up 4 bases and J gave up 0 bases, with 12 bases separating them. This clonotype was counted many times. Its specificity is unknown. Sequenced here: whole blood, sampled at baseline. The TCR comes from an adult who was a healthcare worker with PCR-confirmed SARS-CoV-2 infection or an uninfected control (not recorded which). The chain has TRBV30 and TRBJ1-2; perhaps TRBD1 as D (6 bases). The CDR3 spells CAWTTTGANYGYTF. As DNA, the CDR3 is TGTGCCTGGACCACGACAGGAGCTAACTATGGCTACACCTTC.